One and the same sample provided the 16 T cell receptor beta chains below, sequenced in a study of T cell responses to AZD1222 COVID-19 vaccine (dated by TCRdb to the early 2020s). In the paper's terms, the time point label means: baseline before first vaccination. The protocol used for the library was the immunoSEQ multiplex PCR assay. This is the immuneACCESS table as TCRdb keeps it, with only in-frame sequences that have V and J called. A part of the clones is gone; compared with another copy, unresolved V genes explain less than half, and the rest is unexplained. This sample has tens of thousands of clones in its table, and about three quarters of those were observed once. The ten top clones hold 6.6% of the sample. The specimen comprised peripheral blood, sampled on day 0 of AZD1222 vaccination. Every receptor here comes from an adult in good health.

This chain connects TRBV1 to TRBJ1-1. TRBV1 corresponds to a pseudogene. The CDR3 runs 14 residues. CDR3 sequence reads: CTSSPIAGVPEAFF. In DNA form, the CDR3 reads TGCACCAGCAGCCCTATCGCGGGGGTGCCTGAAGCTTTCTTT.

The chain carries TRBV19 and TRBJ2-6; 8 nucleotides agree with TRBD1. The CDR3 sequence is 19 residues long. The J segment lost 2 bases and the V segment lost 0 bases, leaving 9 bases of the junction unmatched. Germline V lookup: CDR1 LNHDA, CDR2 SQIVND (reference sequence). This chain's CDR3 is CASSIDVGRTGTGANVLTF. In DNA form, the CDR3 reads TGTGCCAGTAGTATAGATGTGGGGCGGACAGGGACTGGGGCCAACGTCCTGACTTTC.

This clone has only one observation. V and J are TRBV2 and TRBJ1-2, with 8 positions matching TRBD1. The V segment lost 6 bases and the J segment 7 bases; nucleotides outside the gene matches: 10. The germline V gene has CDR1 SNHLY and CDR2 FYNNEI. The CDR3 length is 14 residues. CDR3 sequence (DNA): TGTGCCAGCAGCGCCGACAGGGGAGACGGTGGCTACACCTTC. Translated, it gives CASSADRGDGGYTF.

The chain has TRBV10-3 and TRBJ1-2, with 12 bases that match TRBD1. With 8 bases clipped from V and 2 bases from J, the junction kept 21 bases outside the gene matches. Looked up from germline, CDR1 is ENHRY and CDR2 is SYGVKD. This CDR3 comprises 20 residues. The CDR3: CAILGSPPGQGALINYGYTF. For the CDR3, the DNA is TGTGCCATCCTAGGCTCTCCCCCGGGACAGGGGGCATTGATCAACTATGGCTACACCTTC.

The chain employs TRBV3-1 (or the pseudogene TRBV3-2) and TRBJ1-4, with 10 nucleotides matching TRBD1. The germline CDR1 and CDR2 sequences are LGHDT and YNNKEL (reference sequence). Germline trimming cut 0 bases from V and 4 bases from J; bases unmatched to any gene: 2. This CDR3 contains 16 residues. The CDR3, as DNA: TGTGCCAGCAGCCAAGATTGGACAGGGGGTAATGAAAAACTGTTTTTT. As protein: CASSQDWTGGNEKLFF.

The V and J genes are TRBV3-1 (or the pseudogene TRBV3-2) and TRBJ1-6, with D possibly TRBD1 on 6 matching bases. Trimming stripped 3 bases from V and 6 bases from J, with 12 bases between. The CDR3 runs 15 residues. Germline assignment: CDR1 LGHDT and CDR2 YNNKEL (reference sequence). The CDR3 DNA follows: TGTGCCAGCAGCCACCCAGGACAGCCTAATTCACCCCTCCACTTT. Its protein product is CASSHPGQPNSPLHF.

The rearrangement joins TRBV28 to TRBJ2-5; TRBD1 might be the D (6 bases). The germline V gene encodes CDR1 MDHEN and CDR2 SYDVKM. V was clipped by 10 bases and J by 1 base, with 13 bases between them. This CDR3 is 13 amino acids long. This CDR3 reads CATNRALQETQYF. Here the CDR3 DNA reads TGTGCCACCAACAGGGCCCTCCAAGAGACCCAGTACTTC.

The V and J genes are TRBV5-8 and TRBJ1-1; tentative D call: TRBD1 (5 bases). Looked up from germline, CDR1 is SGHTS and CDR2 is YDEGEE. The V and J ends lost 1 base and 12 bases respectively, with 13 bases between them. This CDR3 is 12 amino acids long. The CDR3 region has the DNA TGTGCCAGCAGCTTGATTGGACACCTGCCTTTCTTT. As protein: CASSLIGHLPFF.

The rearrangement links TRBV30 to TRBJ1-4; D is uncertain. V shed 0 bases and J shed 8 bases, with 10 bases lying between them. The CDR3 covers 13 residues. The V gene's germline CDR1 is GTSNPN and CDR2 SVGIG (reference sequence). CDR3 sequence reads: CAWSVLGYEKLFF. The CDR3 DNA follows: TGTGCCTGGAGTGTACTCGGGTACGAAAAACTGTTTTTT.

This clone was seen more than once but under ten times. V and J are TRBV28 and TRBJ1-5; D unclear. The CDR3 is 15 amino acids. Germline assignment: CDR1 MDHEN and CDR2 SYDVKM. Trimming pared 6 bases from V and 4 bases from J, leaving 16 bases between. The CDR3: CASSPSGGTNQPQHF. In DNA form, the CDR3 reads TGTGCCAGCAGCCCGAGTGGCGGAACGAATCAGCCCCAGCATTTT.

The rearrangement uses TRBV28 and TRBJ1-4; no clear D. The CDR3 contains 12 residues. The germline CDR1 and CDR2 sequences are MDHEN and SYDVKM. The ends were cut back, 5 bases at V and 6 bases at J, with 7 bases in the middle. The CDR3: CASSPIHEKLFF. The CDR3 bases are TGTGCCAGCAGTCCAATACATGAAAAACTGTTTTTT. Based on the CDR3 plus reference TRBV28 and TRBJ1-4, the full variable domain is DVKVTQSSRYLVKRTGEKVFLECVQDMDHENMFWYRQDPGLGLRLIYFSYDVKMKEKGDIPEGYSVSREKKERFSLILESASTNQTSMYLCASSPIHEKLFFGSGTQLSVL.

The chain couples TRBV28 to TRBJ1-2; D unclear. Trimming cost V 4 bases and J 7 bases, with 10 bases left between them. The length of the CDR3 is 12 residues. In germline, CDR1 is MDHEN, CDR2 SYDVKM. This CDR3 reads CASSSSLTGYTF. The CDR3 DNA reads TGTGCCAGCAGTTCCTCATTGACTGGCTACACCTTC.

The CDR3: CASSVKTSGGSTDTQYF. CDR3 sequence (DNA): TGTGCCAGCAGCGTGAAGACTAGCGGGGGGAGCACAGATACGCAGTATTTT. This sequence joins TRBV5-4 and TRBJ2-3; 13 nucleotides match TRBD2. From germline, CDR1 is SGHNT and CDR2 YYREEE (reference sequence). The CDR3 runs to 17 residues. Trimming at V came to 4 bases and at J to 0 bases, leaving 5 bases not matched to a gene.

This chain uses TRBV19 with TRBJ1-5; TRBD1 might be the D (5 bases). The CDR3 spans 14 residues. V shed 5 bases and J shed 1 base, with 9 bases lying between them. Germline CDR1 is LNHDA and CDR2 is SQIVND (reference sequence). The CDR3 here is CASSGGGSNQPQHF. The CDR3 nucleotides are TGTGCCAGTAGTGGGGGGGGGAGCAATCAGCCCCAGCATTTT.

The chain uses TRBV15 and TRBJ1-3; no clear D. The CDR3 is 15 residues long. V was trimmed by 0 bases and J by 0 bases, leaving 6 bases between them. The germline V gene encodes CDR1 LNHNV and CDR2 YYDKDF (reference sequence). DNA for the CDR3: TGTGCCACCAGCAGAGATGCTATCTCTGGAAACACCATATATTTT. It codes for CATSRDAISGNTIYF.

This clone is a singleton in its sample. The V call is TRBV19, the J call TRBJ2-3; D not resolved. Germline-derived CDR1 and CDR2 are LNHDA and SQIVND (reference sequence). The CDR3 is 13 amino acids. Deletions cut 4 bases from V and 2 bases from J, with 7 bases between. CDR3 region: CASSTQDTDTQYF. CDR3 nucleotide sequence: TGTGCCAGTAGTACCCAAGACACAGATACGCAGTATTTT.